This T cell receptor beta chain was observed in a study of CD4+ T cells in melanoma. CDR3 length: 14 amino acids. V was shortened by 0 bases and J by 1 base, with 5 bases between the two germline ends. CDR1 is SGHNT and CDR2 is YENEEA in the germline V gene. With regard to this clone: Its antigen remains unidentified.

Study-wide findings and caveats: In melanoma, neoantigen-specific CD4+ T cells reportedly differed in differentiation state. CD8+ T cell, macrophage and B cell function reportedly correlated with neoantigen-specific CD4+ T cells.

Profiling relied on immunoSEQ multiplex PCR, and the TCRdb table lists in-frame clones only, not all of them. The sample carries some 110,000 clones, 92% recorded once. Source material: peripheral blood. The sequence was collected from a human donor with melanoma. The chain carries TRBV11-3 and TRBJ2-3, with D unclear. The CDR3 DNA follows: TGTGCCAGCAGCTTAGAGGGTCGCACAGATACGCAGTATTTT. Protein sequence: CASSLEGRTDTQYF.